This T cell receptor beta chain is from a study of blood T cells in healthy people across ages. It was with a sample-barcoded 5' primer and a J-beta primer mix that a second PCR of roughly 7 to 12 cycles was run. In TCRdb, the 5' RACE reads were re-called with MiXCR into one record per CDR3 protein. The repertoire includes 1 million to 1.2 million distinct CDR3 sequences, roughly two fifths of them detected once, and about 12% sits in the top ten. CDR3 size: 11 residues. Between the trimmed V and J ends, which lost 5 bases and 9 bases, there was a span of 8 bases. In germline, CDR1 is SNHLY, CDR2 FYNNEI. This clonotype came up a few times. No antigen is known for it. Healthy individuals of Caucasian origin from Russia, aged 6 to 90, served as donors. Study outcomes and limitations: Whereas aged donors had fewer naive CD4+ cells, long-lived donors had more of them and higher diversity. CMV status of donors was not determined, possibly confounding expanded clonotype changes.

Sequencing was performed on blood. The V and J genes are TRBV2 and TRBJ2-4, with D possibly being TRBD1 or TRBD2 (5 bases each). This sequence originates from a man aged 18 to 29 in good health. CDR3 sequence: CASSSGTIQYF. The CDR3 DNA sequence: TGTGCCAGCAGTTCAGGGACCATTCAGTACTTC.